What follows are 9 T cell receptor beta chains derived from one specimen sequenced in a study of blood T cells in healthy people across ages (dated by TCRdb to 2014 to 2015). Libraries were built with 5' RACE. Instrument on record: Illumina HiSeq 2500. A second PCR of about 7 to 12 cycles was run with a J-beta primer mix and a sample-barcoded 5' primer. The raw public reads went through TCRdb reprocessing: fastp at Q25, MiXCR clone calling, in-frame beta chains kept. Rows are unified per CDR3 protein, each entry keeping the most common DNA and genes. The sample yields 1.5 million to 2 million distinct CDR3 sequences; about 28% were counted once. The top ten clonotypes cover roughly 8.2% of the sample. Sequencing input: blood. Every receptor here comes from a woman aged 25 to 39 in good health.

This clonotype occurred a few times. The CDR3 region is CASSRTTNEKLFF. The CDR3, as DNA: TGTGCCAGCAGCAGGACAACTAATGAAAAACTGTTTTTT. This chain connects TRBV5-6 to TRBJ1-4; no clear D gene. CDR3 size: 13 residues. The ends were cut back, 4 bases at V and 0 bases at J, with 4 bases in the middle. Germline CDR1 reads SGHDT; CDR2 reads YYEEEE.

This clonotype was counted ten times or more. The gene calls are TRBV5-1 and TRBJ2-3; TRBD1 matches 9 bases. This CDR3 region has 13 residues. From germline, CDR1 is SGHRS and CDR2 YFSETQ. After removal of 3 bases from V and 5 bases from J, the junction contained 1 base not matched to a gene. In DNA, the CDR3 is TGCGCCAGCAGCTGGACAGGGGAAGATACGCAGTATTTT. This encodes CASSWTGEDTQYF. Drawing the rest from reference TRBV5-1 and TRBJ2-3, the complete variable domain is KAGVTQTPRYLIKTRGQQVTLSCSPISGHRSVSWYQQTPGQGLQFLFEYFSETQRNKGNFPGRFSGRQFSNSRSEMNVSTLELGDSALYLCASSWTGEDTQYFGPGTRLTVL.

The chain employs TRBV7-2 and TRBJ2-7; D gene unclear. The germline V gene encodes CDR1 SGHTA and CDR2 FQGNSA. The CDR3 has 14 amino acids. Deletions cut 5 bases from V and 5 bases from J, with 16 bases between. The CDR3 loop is CASSLPQSADEQYF. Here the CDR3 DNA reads TGTGCCAGCAGCCTACCACAATCGGCCGACGAGCAGTACTTC. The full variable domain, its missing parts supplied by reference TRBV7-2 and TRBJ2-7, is GAGVSQSPSNKVTEKGKDVELRCDPISGHTALYWYRQSLGQGLEFLIYFQGNSAPDKSGLPSDRFSAERTGGSVSTLTIQRTQQEDSAVYLCASSLPQSADEQYFGPGTRLTVT.

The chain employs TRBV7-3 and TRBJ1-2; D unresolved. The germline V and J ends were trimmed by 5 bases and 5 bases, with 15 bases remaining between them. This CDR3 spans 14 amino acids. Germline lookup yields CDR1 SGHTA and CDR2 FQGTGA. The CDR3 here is CASSPFGPWYGYTF. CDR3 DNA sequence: TGTGCCAGCAGCCCGTTTGGGCCTTGGTATGGCTACACCTTC.

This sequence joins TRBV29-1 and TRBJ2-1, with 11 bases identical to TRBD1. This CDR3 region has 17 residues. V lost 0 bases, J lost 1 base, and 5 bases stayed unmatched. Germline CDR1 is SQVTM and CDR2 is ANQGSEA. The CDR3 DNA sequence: TGCAGCGTTGAAGATCCCGGGACAGGGGGTTCCTACAATGAGCAGTTCTTC. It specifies CSVEDPGTGGSYNEQFF.

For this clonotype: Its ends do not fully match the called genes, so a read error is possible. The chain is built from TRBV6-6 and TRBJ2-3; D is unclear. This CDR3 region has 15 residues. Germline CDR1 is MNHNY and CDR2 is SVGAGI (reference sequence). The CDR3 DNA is TGTGCCAGTAGTTATGGAGATTTTAGCACAGATACGCAGTATTTT. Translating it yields CASSYGDFSTDTQYF.

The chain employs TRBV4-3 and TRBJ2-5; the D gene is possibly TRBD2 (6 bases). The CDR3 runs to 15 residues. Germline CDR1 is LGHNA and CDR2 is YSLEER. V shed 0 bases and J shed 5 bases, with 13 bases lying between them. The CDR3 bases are TGCGCCAGCAGCCAAGATCCGGGGAGGAGGGAGACCCAGTACTTC. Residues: CASSQDPGRRETQYF.

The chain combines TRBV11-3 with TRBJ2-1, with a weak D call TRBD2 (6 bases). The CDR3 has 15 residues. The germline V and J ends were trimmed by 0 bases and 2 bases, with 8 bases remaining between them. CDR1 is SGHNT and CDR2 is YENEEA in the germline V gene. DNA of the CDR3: TGTGCCAGCAGCTTAGATGGGAGGCCCTACAATGAGCAGTTCTTC. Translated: CASSLDGRPYNEQFF.

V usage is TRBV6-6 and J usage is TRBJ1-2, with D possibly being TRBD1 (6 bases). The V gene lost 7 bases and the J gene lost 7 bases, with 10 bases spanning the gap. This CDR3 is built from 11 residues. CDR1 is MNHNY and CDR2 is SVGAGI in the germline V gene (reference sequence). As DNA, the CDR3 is TGTGCCAGCAATAACAGGGCTGGCTACACCTTC. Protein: CASNNRAGYTF.